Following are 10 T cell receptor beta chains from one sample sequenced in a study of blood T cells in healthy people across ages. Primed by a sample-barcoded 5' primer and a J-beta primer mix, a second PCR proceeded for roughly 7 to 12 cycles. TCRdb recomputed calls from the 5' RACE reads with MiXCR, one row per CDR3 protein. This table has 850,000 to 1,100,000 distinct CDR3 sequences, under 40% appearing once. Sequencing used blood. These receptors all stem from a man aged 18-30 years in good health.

The CDR3 sequence: CSARPRDRANEQFF. CDR3 coding DNA: TGCAGTGCTAGACCGCGGGACAGGGCAAATGAGCAGTTCTTC. The chain carries TRBV20-1 and TRBJ2-1, with 9 bases fitting TRBD1. With V trimmed by 2 bases and J by 7 bases, 6 bases remained unmatched. The germline V gene encodes CDR1 DFQATT and CDR2 SNEGSKA (reference sequence). This CDR3 is 14 amino acids long.

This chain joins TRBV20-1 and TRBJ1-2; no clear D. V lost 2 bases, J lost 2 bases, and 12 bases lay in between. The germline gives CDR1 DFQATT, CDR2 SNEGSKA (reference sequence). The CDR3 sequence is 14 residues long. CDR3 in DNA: TGCAGTGCTAGACCCGTCAGGAAAAACTATGGCTACACCTTC. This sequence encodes CSARPVRKNYGYTF.

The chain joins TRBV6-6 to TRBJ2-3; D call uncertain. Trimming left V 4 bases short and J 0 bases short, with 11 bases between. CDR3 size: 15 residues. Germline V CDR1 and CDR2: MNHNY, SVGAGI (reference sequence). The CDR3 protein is CASSWLGKSTDTQYF. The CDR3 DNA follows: TGTGCCAGCAGTTGGCTAGGGAAGAGCACAGATACGCAGTATTTT.

This chain's CDR3 is CASSDSLGPNNYGYTF. DNA for the CDR3: TGTGCCAGCAGCGATAGCCTGGGGCCAAATAACTATGGCTACACCTTC. The chain has TRBV7-6 and TRBJ1-2, with D possibly being TRBD1 (5 bases). The CDR3 runs 16 residues. Per germline, CDR1 SGHVS and CDR2 FNYEAQ. Trimming removed 5 bases at V and 1 base at J, with 17 bases between.

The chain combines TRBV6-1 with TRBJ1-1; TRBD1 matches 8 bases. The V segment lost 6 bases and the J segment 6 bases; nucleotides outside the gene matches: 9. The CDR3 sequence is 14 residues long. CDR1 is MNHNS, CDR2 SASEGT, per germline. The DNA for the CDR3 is TGTGCCAGCAGCCCGGACAGGGTCGGGTCTGAAGCTTTCTTT. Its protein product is CASSPDRVGSEAFF.

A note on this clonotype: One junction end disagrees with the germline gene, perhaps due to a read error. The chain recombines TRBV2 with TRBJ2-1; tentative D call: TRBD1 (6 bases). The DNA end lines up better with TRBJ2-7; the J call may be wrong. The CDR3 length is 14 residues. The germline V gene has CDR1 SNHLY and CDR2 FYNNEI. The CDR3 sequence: CAGSPDRTYNEQYF. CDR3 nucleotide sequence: TGTGCCGGCAGCCCGGACAGAACCTACAATGAGCAGTACTTC.

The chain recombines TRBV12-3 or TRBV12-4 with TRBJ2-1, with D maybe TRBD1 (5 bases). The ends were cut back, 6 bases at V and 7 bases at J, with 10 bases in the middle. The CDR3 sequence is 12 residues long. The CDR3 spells CASRGRENEQFF. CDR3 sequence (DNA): TGTGCCAGCAGAGGCAGGGAAAATGAGCAGTTCTTC.

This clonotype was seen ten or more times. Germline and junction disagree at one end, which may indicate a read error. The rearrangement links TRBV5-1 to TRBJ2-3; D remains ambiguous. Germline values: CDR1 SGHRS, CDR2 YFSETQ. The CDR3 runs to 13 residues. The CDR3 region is CASRLGSTDTQYF. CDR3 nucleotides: TGCGCCAGCAGATTGGGGAGCACAGATACGCAGTATTTT.

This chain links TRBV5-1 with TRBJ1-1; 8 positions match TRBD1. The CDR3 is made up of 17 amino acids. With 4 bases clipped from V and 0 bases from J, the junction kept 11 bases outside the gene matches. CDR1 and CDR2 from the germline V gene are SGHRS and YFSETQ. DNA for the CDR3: TGCGCCAGCAGCCTGACAGGGGTGGGTTTCATGAACACTGAAGCTTTCTTT. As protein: CASSLTGVGFMNTEAFF.

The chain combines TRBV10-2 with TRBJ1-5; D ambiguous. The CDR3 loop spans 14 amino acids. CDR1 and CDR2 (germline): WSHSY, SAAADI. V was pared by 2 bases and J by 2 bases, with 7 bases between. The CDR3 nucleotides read TGCGCCAGCAGTGAGAAGAAAGGCAATCAGCCCCAGCATTTT. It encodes CASSEKKGNQPQHF.